The subject of this entry is one TCR beta chain. The treatment here: randomized to nivolumab then ipilimumab (arm A) or the reverse (arm B). Live CD3+CD8+ CD19− CD56− cells were sorted from PBMCs. Repertoires were generated with immunoSEQ multiplex PCR, while TCRdb's copy carries only in-frame clones and drops some. The data show some 20,000 clones, approximately 79% seen once. This specimen belongs to a study of sequential checkpoint blockade in melanoma. Study information: First-line arms were nivolumab then ipilimumab, or the reverse, randomized 1:1. Both treatment sequences were followed by maintenance nivolumab.

Looked up from germline, CDR1 is SGHTA and CDR2 is FQGNSA. The CDR3 contains 13 residues. V lost 3 bases to trimming and J lost 2 bases, with 7 bases between them. The origin of this receptor is a human donor with melanoma. The material sequenced was CD8+ T cells sorted from blood (inferred from file names), taken from a patient given nivolumab and ipilimumab in sequence. The gene calls are TRBV7-2 and TRBJ1-1, with D uncertain. The CDR3 DNA follows: TGTGCCAGCAGCTTTGATCTAAACACTGAAGCTTTCTTT. Encoded protein: CASSFDLNTEAFF.